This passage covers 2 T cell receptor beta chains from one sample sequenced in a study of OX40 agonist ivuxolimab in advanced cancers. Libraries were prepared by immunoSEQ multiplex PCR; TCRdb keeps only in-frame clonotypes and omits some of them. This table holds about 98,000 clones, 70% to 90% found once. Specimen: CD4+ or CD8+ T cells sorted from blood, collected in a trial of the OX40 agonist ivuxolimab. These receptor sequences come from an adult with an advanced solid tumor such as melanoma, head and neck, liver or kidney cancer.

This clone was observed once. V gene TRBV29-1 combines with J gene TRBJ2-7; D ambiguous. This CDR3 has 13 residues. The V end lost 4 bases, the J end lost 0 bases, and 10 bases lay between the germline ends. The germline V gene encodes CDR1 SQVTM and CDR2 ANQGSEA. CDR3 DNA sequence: TGCAGCGTTGGGAATCCCCCCTCCTACGAGCAGTACTTC. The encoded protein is CSVGNPPSYEQYF.

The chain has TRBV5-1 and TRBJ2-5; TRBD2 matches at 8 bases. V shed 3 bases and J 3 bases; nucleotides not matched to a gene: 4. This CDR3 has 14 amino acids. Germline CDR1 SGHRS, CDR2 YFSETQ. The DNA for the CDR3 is TGCGCCAGCAGCTCCGAGGGACTAGAAGAGACCCAGTACTTC. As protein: CASSSEGLEETQYF.